The clone carrying this T cell receptor beta chain was seen just once. Its matching antigen is unknown. Profiling relied on immunoSEQ multiplex PCR, and the TCRdb table lists in-frame clones only, not all of them. The data hold around 110,000 clones, with approximately 94% observed a single time. Trimming took off 7 bases at V and 1 base at J, with 16 bases between the two ends. Germline-derived CDR1 and CDR2 are SEHNR and FQNEAQ (reference sequence). The CDR3 has 16 residues. These data belong to a study of siplizumab effects on memory and regulatory T cells. Overall study results and limits: Suppressive function of proliferating Tregs from siplizumab cultures was not confirmed. Phenotypic classification as naive or memory proved unattainable for roughly 75-95% of proliferating CD4+ or CD8+ clones. Memory T cells appeared less diverse than naive cells, which seemed to contribute substantially to alloresponse.

This clonotype originated in a human donor in good health. The sequencing sample was made of non-Treg CD4+ T cells sorted from blood. The chain couples TRBV7-9 to TRBJ2-2; D is possibly TRBD1 or TRBD2 (6 bases each). CDR3 amino acids: CASTPVGGGNTGELFF. CDR3 nucleotides: TGTGCCAGCACCCCAGTGGGGGGCGGGAACACCGGGGAGCTGTTTTTT.